This T cell receptor (beta chain) was obtained from a study of cytomegalovirus exposure and HLA in healthy donors. Though probably carrying unrecorded immune exposures, donors were nominally healthy at sampling. Study-wide points: Most subjects had HLA-A and HLA-B alleles reportedly predicted accurately by TCR beta sequences.

Worth noting for this clone: Its specificity is unknown.

The primer mix had 60 Vbeta and 13 Jbeta primers. Generated by immunoSEQ multiplex PCR, the TCRdb table keeps only in-frame clones and is missing some. The specimen's table records about 48,000 clones. Material for sequencing was PBMCs. The sequence was obtained from a woman aged 40-49 years in good health and CMV-seronegative.

The CDR3 DNA reads TGTGCCAGCAAAACATTCTCGGGGGAACCCGGGGAGCTGTTTTTT. It yields the protein CASKTFSGEPGELFF. The chain recombines TRBV2 with TRBJ2-2, with TRBD2 as a possible D gene (6 bases). Deletions cut 7 bases from V and 6 bases from J, with 18 bases between. In germline, CDR1 is SNHLY, CDR2 FYNNEI. The CDR3 contains 15 residues.